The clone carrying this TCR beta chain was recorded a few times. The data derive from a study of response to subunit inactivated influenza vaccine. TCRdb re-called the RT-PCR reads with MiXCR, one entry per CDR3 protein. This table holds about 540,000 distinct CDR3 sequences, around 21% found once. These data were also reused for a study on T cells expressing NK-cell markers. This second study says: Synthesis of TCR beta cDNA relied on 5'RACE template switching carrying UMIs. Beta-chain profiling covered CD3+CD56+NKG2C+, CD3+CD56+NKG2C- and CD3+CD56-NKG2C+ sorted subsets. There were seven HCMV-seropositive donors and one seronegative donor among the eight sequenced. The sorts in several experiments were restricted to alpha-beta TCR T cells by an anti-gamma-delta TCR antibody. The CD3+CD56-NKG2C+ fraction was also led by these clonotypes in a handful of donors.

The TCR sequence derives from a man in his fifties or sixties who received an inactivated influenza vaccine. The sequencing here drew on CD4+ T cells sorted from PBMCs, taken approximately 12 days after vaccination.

The CDR3 loop is CASSQDKVGGGAFF. CDR3 coding DNA: TGTGCCAGCAGCCAAGACAAGGTGGGGGGCGGAGCTTTCTTT. The V and J genes are TRBV3-1 and TRBJ1-1; D might be TRBD1 (6 bases). Germline V lookup: CDR1 LGHDT, CDR2 YNNKEL (reference sequence). V lost 0 bases, J lost 10 bases, and 15 bases lay in between. The CDR3 covers 14 residues. Full variable domain (rest looked up from reference TRBV3-1 and TRBJ1-1): DTAVSQTPKYLVTQMGNDKSIKCEQNLGHDTMYWYKQDSKKFLKIMFSYNNKELIINETVPNRFSPKSPDKAHLNLHINSLELGDSAVYFCASSQDKVGGGAFFGQGTRLTVV.